The clone carrying this T cell receptor (beta chain) occurred a few times. Its target is not known. Treatment meaning: oral pan-JAK inhibitor, 5-10 mg twice daily. The data derive from a study of CD8+ T cells in alopecia areata. Whole-study context: Oral tofacitinib, 5 to 10 mg twice daily, was given in an open-label trial. Regarding the study as a whole: Just one nonresponder means the tie between baseline CD8+ expansion and response stays uncertain. Whereas mice showed it more clearly, TCR sharing across patients was murkier, possibly because of HLA.

Trimming shortened V by 2 bases and J by 4 bases, and 8 bases separated the two germline ends. This CDR3 has 13 residues. Per germline, CDR1 MNHEY and CDR2 SMNVEV (reference sequence). Reverse transcription of extracted RNA yielded cDNA, which provided the sequencing template. TCRdb keeps only in-frame clones here, not all; method: immunoSEQ multiplex PCR. This table has a few hundred thousand clones, 43% appearing once. The sample was CD4+ T cells sorted from blood, taken around week 36, from a patient treated with tofacitinib. The chain is built from TRBV27 and TRBJ1-2; D is unresolved. The receptor comes from a human donor with alopecia areata. The CDR3 here is CASSLAGAYGYTF. The CDR3 DNA is TGTGCCAGCAGTTTAGCAGGCGCCTATGGCTACACCTTC.